A single sample gave rise to the 20 T cell receptor beta chains below, sequenced in a study of OX40 agonist ivuxolimab in advanced cancers. Measured with immunoSEQ multiplex PCR; TCRdb has only the in-frame clones, and not every one. The sample includes under 85,000 clones, more than 75% of them seen just once. This sample comprised CD4+ or CD8+ T cells sorted from blood, obtained in a trial of the OX40 agonist ivuxolimab. The receptors shown here come from an adult with an advanced solid tumor such as melanoma, head and neck, liver or kidney cancer.

The chain couples TRBV21-1 to TRBJ2-2; the table's D call of TRBD2 was not tested on the DNA. TRBV21-1 is a recognized pseudogene. This CDR3 has 15 amino acids. The CDR3 loop reads CASSNGRRATGELFF. Written as DNA, the CDR3 is TGTGCCAGCAGCAACGGGCGGCGGGCCACCGGGGAGCTGTTTTTT.

The V call is TRBV27, the J call TRBJ2-3; D not certain. Germline CDR1 and CDR2: MNHEY and SMNVEV (reference sequence). V was cut by 6 bases and J by 6 bases, with 19 bases left in between. The CDR3 runs 15 residues. CDR3: CASSPSRVEADTQYF. In DNA, the CDR3 is TGTGCCAGCAGCCCGTCCCGAGTAGAGGCTGATACGCAGTATTTT.

The J gene is TRBJ1-4, the V gene TRBV4-1, with 8 bases identical to TRBD1. The germline V gene has CDR1 MGHRA and CDR2 YSYEKL. The CDR3 is 15 amino acids. The V and J ends lost 8 bases and 0 bases, in that order; junction bases with no gene match: 5. The CDR3 region is CASPDRGPTNEKLFF. In DNA, the CDR3 is TGCGCCAGCCCTGACAGGGGACCAACTAATGAAAAACTGTTTTTT.

J is TRBJ2-1 and V is TRBV7-3; a possible D gene is TRBD2 (5 bases). V was trimmed by 5 bases and J by 1 base, leaving 9 bases between them. The germline V gene encodes CDR1 SGHTA and CDR2 FQGTGA. This CDR3 has 14 amino acids. CDR3 in amino acids: CASSRGDSYNEQFF. DNA of the CDR3: TGTGCCAGCAGCCGGGGTGATTCCTACAATGAGCAGTTCTTC. The full variable domain, rest sourced from reference TRBV7-3 and TRBJ2-1, is GAGVSQTPSNKVTEKGKYVELRCDPISGHTALYWYRQSLGQGPEFLIYFQGTGAADDSGLPNDRFFAVRPEGSVSTLKIQRTERGDSAVYLCASSRGDSYNEQFFGPGTRLTVL.

The rearrangement uses TRBV5-1 and TRBJ2-3, with unresolved D. V was clipped by 2 bases and J by 3 bases, with 4 bases between them. There are 12 residues in the CDR3. Germline V CDR1 and CDR2: SGHRS, YFSETQ. The CDR3 nucleotides are TGCGCCAGCAGCTTAAGGACAGATACGCAGTATTTT. As protein: CASSLRTDTQYF.

V is TRBV19 and J is TRBJ1-5; 10 nucleotides line up with TRBD1. CDR3 length equals 15 residues. V gave up 6 bases and J gave up 6 bases; unmatched junction bases: 8. From germline, CDR1 is LNHDA and CDR2 SQIVND (reference sequence). The CDR3 sequence: CASSPTGGPGQPQHF. CDR3 DNA: TGTGCCAGTAGCCCGACAGGGGGCCCGGGTCAGCCCCAGCATTTT.

This sequence joins TRBV28 and TRBJ1-5; 7 bases agree with TRBD1. Germline V gene sequence: CDR1 MDHEN, CDR2 SYDVKM. The CDR3 contains 14 residues. V was pared by 3 bases and J by 8 bases, with 7 bases of the junction left unmatched. The CDR3 DNA sequence: TGTGCCAGCAGTTTGGGACAGCCCGGAGAGCCCCAGCATTTT. This encodes CASSLGQPGEPQHF.

The chain combines TRBV7-9 with TRBJ1-1; 8 bases are shared with TRBD1. CDR1 and CDR2 (germline): SEHNR, FQNEAQ (reference sequence). Unmatched junction bases numbered 2, after V lost 2 bases and J lost 6 bases. The CDR3 covers 13 residues. CDR3 protein: CASSLQGASEAFF. DNA of the CDR3: TGTGCCAGCAGCTTACAGGGGGCATCTGAAGCTTTCTTT.

This chain joins TRBV2 and TRBJ1-5; maybe TRBD1 (6 bases). Trimming stripped 3 bases from V and 1 base from J, with 10 bases between. The CDR3 is made up of 15 amino acids. Germline CDR1 reads SNHLY; CDR2 reads FYNNEI. As DNA, the CDR3 is TGTGCCAGCAGTGATGACCAGGGGAGCAATCAGCCCCAGCATTTT. Translating gives CASSDDQGSNQPQHF.

The chain combines TRBV18 with TRBJ2-1, with D unresolved. Germline V CDR1 and CDR2: KGHSH, LQKENI. The germline V and J ends were trimmed by 3 bases and 5 bases, with 14 bases remaining between them. This CDR3 has 15 residues. CDR3 bases: TGTGCCAGCTCACCCTCGAGGTACTCAAACAATGAGCAGTTCTTC. This encodes CASSPSRYSNNEQFF. Using reference TRBV18 and TRBJ2-1 for the parts outside the CDR3, the full variable domain is NAGVMQNPRHLVRRRGQEARLRCSPMKGHSHVYWYRQLPEEGLKFMVYLQKENIIDESGMPKERFSAEFPKEGPSILRIQQVVRGDSAAYFCASSPSRYSNNEQFFGPGTRLTVL.

In this sample, this clone turned up once. In DNA, the CDR3 is TGTGCCAGCATAACCATAAAGGGCCGGGACAGCGGCAGAGATACGCAGTATTTT. Protein: CASITIKGRDSGRDTQYF. This chain uses TRBV5-6 with TRBJ2-3; TRBD1 matches at 7 bases. CDR3 length: 18 amino acids. Germline lookup yields CDR1 SGHDT and CDR2 YYEEEE. V lost 6 bases and J lost 5; bases outside the gene matches: 21.

The rearrangement links TRBV2 to TRBJ1-1; D remains ambiguous. Germline CDR1 SNHLY, CDR2 FYNNEI. The CDR3 consists of 13 residues. V dropped 6 bases and J dropped 0 bases, with 8 bases sitting between them. The CDR3 sequence is CASRVTMNTEAFF. DNA of the CDR3: TGTGCCAGCAGAGTTACTATGAACACTGAAGCTTTCTTT.

As for this clone: Other DNA sequences of this sample code for an identical CDR3. The chain couples TRBV5-1 to TRBJ2-7; 7 bases are a match to TRBD1. Germline CDR1 reads SGHRS; CDR2 reads YFSETQ. J gave up 5 bases and V 0 bases, and 5 bases lay outside the gene matches. The CDR3 has 14 residues. CDR3 in DNA: TGCGCCAGCAGCTTGGGACAGGGTCCCCACGAGCAGTACTTC. Translated: CASSLGQGPHEQYF. The entire variable domain, with the rest obtained from reference TRBV5-1 and TRBJ2-7, is as follows: KAGVTQTPRYLIKTRGQQVTLSCSPISGHRSVSWYQQTPGQGLQFLFEYFSETQRNKGNFPGRFSGRQFSNSRSEMNVSTLELGDSALYLCASSLGQGPHEQYFGPGTRLTVT.

This clone was picked up a small number of times. The chain has TRBV7-8 and TRBJ1-2, with D unresolved. The CDR3 is 14 amino acids. Per germline, CDR1 SGHVS and CDR2 FQNEAQ. V shed 5 bases and J shed 3 bases, with 13 bases lying between them. In nucleotides, the CDR3 is TGTGCCAGCAGCCCCGGGGAGGCCCACTATGGCTACACCTTC. It codes for CASSPGEAHYGYTF. Filled out from reference TRBV7-8 and TRBJ1-2, the complete variable domain reads GAGVSQSPRYKVAKRGQDVALRCDPISGHVSLFWYQQALGQGPEFLTYFQNEAQLDKSGLPSDRFFAERPEGSVSTLKIQRTQQEDSAVYLCASSPGEAHYGYTFGSGTRLTVV.

CDR3 nucleotide sequence: TGTGCCAGTATTACCCTCCACAGCCCAGGCTCTGGGGCCAACGTCCTGACTTTC. Protein product: CASITLHSPGSGANVLTF. The J gene is TRBJ2-6, the V gene TRBV19, with unresolved D. CDR1 is LNHDA and CDR2 is SQIVND in the germline V gene (reference sequence). The length of the CDR3 is 18 residues. The V end was cut by 7 bases, the J end by 0 bases, with 19 bases between. Full variable domain (outside the CDR3, taken from reference TRBV19 and TRBJ2-6): DGGITQSPKYLFRKEGQNVTLSCEQNLNHDAMYWYRQDPGQGLRLIYYSQIVNDFQKGDIAEGYSVSREKKESFPLTVTSAQKNPTAFYLCASITLHSPGSGANVLTFGAGSRLTVL.

The count of this clone is one. The V call is TRBV5-1, the J call TRBJ1-2; perhaps TRBD1 as D (5 bases). CDR3 size: 14 residues. Looked up from germline, CDR1 is SGHRS and CDR2 is YFSETQ. The germline V and J ends were trimmed by 0 bases and 8 bases, with 14 bases remaining between them. The CDR3 coding sequence is TGCGCCAGCAGCTTGGATAGGACAAATGTAGGCTACACCTTC. Translation: CASSLDRTNVGYTF.

This clone was counted once. The CDR3 DNA follows: TGCGCCAGCAGCCAAGACGGGCTATATGGCTACACCTTC. Its protein is CASSQDGLYGYTF. V usage is TRBV4-3 and J usage is TRBJ1-2, with D hard to call. Per the germline V gene, CDR1 is LGHNA and CDR2 is YSLEER. The CDR3 loop spans 13 amino acids. Between the trimmed V and J ends, which lost 0 bases and 5 bases, there was a span of 7 bases.

The V and J genes are TRBV7-9 and TRBJ2-2; D is ambiguous. Germline V CDR1 and CDR2: SEHNR, FQNEAQ (reference sequence). This CDR3 has 13 residues. The V end was cut by 5 bases, the J end by 6 bases, with 10 bases between. CDR3: CASSPRVPGELFF. As DNA, the CDR3 is TGTGCCAGCAGCCCCCGTGTCCCCGGGGAGCTGTTTTTT.

The CDR3 spells CASSLQGAETQYF. The CDR3 nucleotides read TGTGCCAGCAGCTTGCAGGGGGCTGAGACCCAGTACTTC. This rearrangement joins TRBV11-2 to TRBJ2-5, with TRBD1 matching over 8 bases. With 3 bases clipped from V and 5 bases from J, the junction kept 2 bases outside the gene matches. CDR1 is SGHAT and CDR2 is FQNNGV in the germline V gene. The CDR3 sequence is 13 residues long.

This sequence joins TRBV6-1 and TRBJ1-1; 10 bases align to TRBD1. Trimming at V came to 8 bases and at J to 5 bases, leaving 8 bases not matched to a gene. Looked up from germline, CDR1 is MNHNS and CDR2 is SASEGT. This CDR3 has 14 residues. DNA of the CDR3: TGTGCCAGCCCTCGACAGGGGGCTGTGACTGAAGCTTTCTTT. Translated: CASPRQGAVTEAFF.